A selection of T cell receptor beta chains follows, all from one sample in a study of early T cells in non-severe SARS-CoV-2 infection. TCRdb analysed the 5' RACE reads with MiXCR anew, one entry per CDR3 protein. The table records 55,000 to 75,000 distinct CDR3 sequences, roughly 7.7% of them present only once. Material for sequencing was whole blood. These receptors originate from an adult who was a healthcare worker with PCR-confirmed SARS-CoV-2 infection or an uninfected control (not recorded which). Each CDR3 is given with its conserved first and last residue. Fields, in order: clone size, V gene, J gene, D gene, CDR3 DNA, CDR3 protein. The D gene is left open where the match is weak. Size values are once, few and many counts, or a class for expanded clones, and some rows have none.

abundance: few
v_gene: TRBV19
j_gene: TRBJ2-3
d_gene: .
CDR3nt: TGTGCCAGTAGTATGCGGCAGGCCTCAGATACGCAGTATTTT
CDR3aa: CASSMRQASDTQYF

abundance: few
v_gene: TRBV5-1
j_gene: TRBJ2-1
d_gene: .
CDR3nt: TGCGCCAGCAGCTTCCTGAAAGAAGGATCTGAGCAGTTCTTC
CDR3aa: CASSFLKEGSEQFF

abundance: many
v_gene: TRBV18
j_gene: TRBJ2-7
d_gene: .
CDR3nt: TGTGCCAGCTCACCAGGCAGGGACCACGAGCAGTACTTC
CDR3aa: CASSPGRDHEQYF

abundance: many
v_gene: TRBV7-8
j_gene: TRBJ1-5
d_gene: .
CDR3nt: TGTGCCAGCAGCTTCGGGCAGAATAATCAGCCCCAGCATTTT
CDR3aa: CASSFGQNNQPQHF

abundance: .
v_gene: TRBV6-6
j_gene: TRBJ2-7
d_gene: .
CDR3nt: TGTGCCAGCAGTATGGAATCCTACGAGCAGTACTTC
CDR3aa: CASSMESYEQYF

abundance: few
v_gene: TRBV3-1
j_gene: TRBJ2-3
d_gene: TRBD2
CDR3nt: TGTGCCAGCAGACGGGGACTAGCGGGCACAGATACGCAGTATTTT
CDR3aa: CASRRGLAGTDTQYF

abundance: many
v_gene: TRBV9
j_gene: TRBJ1-6
d_gene: .
CDR3nt: TGTGCCAGCAGCGTCGGGACGGATTCACCCCTCCACTTT
CDR3aa: CASSVGTDSPLHF

abundance: many
v_gene: TRBV7-3
j_gene: TRBJ2-5
d_gene: .
CDR3nt: TGTGCCAGCAGCTCGACAACGGGGGAGACCCAGTACTTC
CDR3aa: CASSSTTGETQYF

abundance: many
v_gene: TRBV10-3
j_gene: TRBJ2-7
d_gene: .
CDR3nt: TGTGCCACGGGTCGGGAGTTATACGAGCAGTACTTC
CDR3aa: CATGRELYEQYF

abundance: few
v_gene: TRBV18
j_gene: TRBJ1-2
d_gene: TRBD1
CDR3nt: TGTGCCAGCTCACCTACAGGGGTATATAACTATGGCTACACCTTC
CDR3aa: CASSPTGVYNYGYTF

abundance: few
v_gene: TRBV18
j_gene: TRBJ1-2
d_gene: .
CDR3nt: TGTGCCAGCTCACCGCGGGGGGCAGGGTCTAACTATGGCTACACCTTC
CDR3aa: CASSPRGAGSNYGYTF

abundance: few
v_gene: TRBV9
j_gene: TRBJ2-1
d_gene: .
CDR3nt: TGTGCCAGCAGCGTAGGTCAGAGCTCCTACAATGAGCAGTTCTTC
CDR3aa: CASSVGQSSYNEQFF

abundance: .
v_gene: TRBV18
j_gene: TRBJ2-7
d_gene: .
CDR3nt: TGTGCCAGCTCACCAGGCGGGGACTACGAGCAGTACTTC
CDR3aa: CASSPGGDYEQYF

abundance: medium-sized
v_gene: TRBV29-1
j_gene: TRBJ2-7
d_gene: TRBD1
CDR3nt: TGCAGCGTTACAGGGGGAAACTACTACGAGCAGTACTTC
CDR3aa: CSVTGGNYYEQYF

abundance: .
v_gene: TRBV7-3
j_gene: TRBJ1-6
d_gene: .
CDR3nt: TGTGCCAGCAGCTCAGGGGTCAATTCACCCCTCCACTTT
CDR3aa: CASSSGVNSPLHF

abundance: few
v_gene: TRBV18
j_gene: TRBJ1-5
d_gene: .
CDR3nt: TGTGCCAGCTCACCTGCTGTAAGCAATCAGCCCCAGCATTTT
CDR3aa: CASSPAVSNQPQHF

abundance: many
v_gene: TRBV7-9
j_gene: TRBJ2-1
d_gene: .
CDR3nt: TGTGCCAGCAGCCCAAGACAGTACAATGAGCAGTTCTTC
CDR3aa: CASSPRQYNEQFF

abundance: many
v_gene: TRBV7-2
j_gene: TRBJ2-7
d_gene: .
CDR3nt: TGTGCCAGCAGCTTAGGAGGCGGCTCCTACGAGCAGTACTTC
CDR3aa: CASSLGGGSYEQYF

abundance: many
v_gene: TRBV28
j_gene: TRBJ2-7
d_gene: .
CDR3nt: TGTGCCAGCAGTTTACCCCGACAGGCCTCCTACGAGCAGTACTTC
CDR3aa: CASSLPRQASYEQYF

abundance: many
v_gene: TRBV9
j_gene: TRBJ2-7
d_gene: TRBD2
CDR3nt: TGTGCCAGCAGCGCACTAGCGGGAGGGCCCAACGAGCAGTACTTC
CDR3aa: CASSALAGGPNEQYF

abundance: .
v_gene: TRBV29-1
j_gene: TRBJ2-7
d_gene: .
CDR3nt: TGCAGCGTTGAAGGGACGGACTCCTACGAGCAGTACTTC
CDR3aa: CSVEGTDSYEQYF

abundance: .
v_gene: TRBV7-3
j_gene: TRBJ2-3
d_gene: TRBD2
CDR3nt: TGTGCCAGCAGCTTAACGGGGGGGATGGAAGATACGCAGTATTTT
CDR3aa: CASSLTGGMEDTQYF

abundance: .
v_gene: TRBV20-1
j_gene: TRBJ2-7
d_gene: TRBD2
CDR3nt: TGCAGCGGGACTAGCGGATTCGAGCAGTACTTC
CDR3aa: CSGTSGFEQYF

abundance: .
v_gene: TRBV11-2
j_gene: TRBJ1-6
d_gene: .
CDR3nt: TGTGCCAGCAGCCCTTCAGCAGGAGGATCACCCCTCCACTTT
CDR3aa: CASSPSAGGSPLHF

abundance: .
v_gene: TRBV9
j_gene: TRBJ2-2
d_gene: .
CDR3nt: TGTGCCAGCAGCGTAGTCGGGGCCAACACCGGGGAGCTGTTTTTT
CDR3aa: CASSVVGANTGELFF

abundance: many
v_gene: TRBV7-3
j_gene: TRBJ2-3
d_gene: .
CDR3nt: TGTGCCAGCAGCTTAGGCGGGACCTTCACAGATACGCAGTATTTT
CDR3aa: CASSLGGTFTDTQYF

abundance: .
v_gene: TRBV19
j_gene: TRBJ2-2
d_gene: .
CDR3nt: TGTGCCAGTAGTATGGATACTAGAGCCACCGGGGAGCTGTTTTTT
CDR3aa: CASSMDTRATGELFF

abundance: many
v_gene: TRBV12-2
j_gene: TRBJ2-7
d_gene: .
CDR3nt: TGTGCAAGTCGCTTAGTGGCCTGCGGGAGGGCCCTACCCTACGAGCAGTACTTC
CDR3aa: CASRLVACGRALPYEQYF

abundance: .
v_gene: TRBV13
j_gene: TRBJ1-2
d_gene: .
CDR3nt: TGTGCCAGCAGCCCACCCAGGCAGCAATTGGATGGCTACACCTTC
CDR3aa: CASSPPRQQLDGYTF

abundance: .
v_gene: TRBV18
j_gene: TRBJ2-1
d_gene: .
CDR3nt: TGTGCCAGCTCACAACCGGGAACTGAGCAGTTCTTC
CDR3aa: CASSQPGTEQFF

abundance: few
v_gene: TRBV24-1
j_gene: TRBJ2-1
d_gene: TRBD1
CDR3nt: TGTGCCACCAGTGACCCGGGACAGGGTGTCTACAATGAGCAGTTCTTC
CDR3aa: CATSDPGQGVYNEQFF

abundance: many
v_gene: TRBV7-3
j_gene: TRBJ2-1
d_gene: TRBD1
CDR3nt: TGTGCCAGCAGCGCCAGGGGGCGAAAGTCCGACAATGAGCAGTTCTTC
CDR3aa: CASSARGRKSDNEQFF

abundance: .
v_gene: TRBV7-9
j_gene: TRBJ2-1
d_gene: .
CDR3nt: TGTGCCAGCAGCTTGGTCGGAGTCAACAATGAGCAGTTCTTC
CDR3aa: CASSLVGVNNEQFF

abundance: .
v_gene: TRBV6-5
j_gene: TRBJ1-5
d_gene: .
CDR3nt: TGTGCCGCCCGTTCGGGGCAAGACCAGCCCCAGCATTTT
CDR3aa: CAARSGQDQPQHF

abundance: many
v_gene: TRBV28
j_gene: TRBJ1-2
d_gene: TRBD1
CDR3nt: TGTGCCAGCAGTGGGGACAGGGTCTATGGCTACACCTTC
CDR3aa: CASSGDRVYGYTF

abundance: many
v_gene: TRBV7-6
j_gene: TRBJ2-1
d_gene: .
CDR3nt: TGTGCCAGCAGCCTTTTTGGACCGCACAATGAGCAGTTCTTC
CDR3aa: CASSLFGPHNEQFF

abundance: .
v_gene: TRBV2
j_gene: TRBJ2-5
d_gene: .
CDR3nt: TGTGCCAGCAGCGAGGGGGAAGCCCAGTACTTC
CDR3aa: CASSEGEAQYF

abundance: .
v_gene: TRBV5-6
j_gene: TRBJ2-4
d_gene: TRBD1
CDR3nt: TGTGCCAGCTCCGGACAGGAATGGGGCATTCAGTACTTC
CDR3aa: CASSGQEWGIQYF

abundance: many
v_gene: TRBV19
j_gene: TRBJ2-7
d_gene: TRBD2
CDR3nt: TGTGCCAGTAGTATCCCCACTAGCGGGAGGAACTACGAGCAGTACTTC
CDR3aa: CASSIPTSGRNYEQYF

abundance: many
v_gene: TRBV11-2
j_gene: TRBJ2-5
d_gene: .
CDR3nt: TGTGCCAGCAGCTTACCTAGCCAAGAGACCCAGTACTTC
CDR3aa: CASSLPSQETQYF

abundance: few
v_gene: TRBV13
j_gene: TRBJ2-7
d_gene: TRBD2
CDR3nt: TGTGCCAGCACCACCAGGACTAGCGGGAGGATCCACGAGCAGTACTTC
CDR3aa: CASTTRTSGRIHEQYF

abundance: .
v_gene: TRBV5-1
j_gene: TRBJ2-7
d_gene: .
CDR3nt: TGCGCCAGCAACGGTTGGGGAACGGACGAGCAGTACTTC
CDR3aa: CASNGWGTDEQYF

abundance: many
v_gene: TRBV20-1
j_gene: TRBJ2-7
d_gene: TRBD2
CDR3nt: TGCAGTGCTGGACCGGGACTAGCGGGAGGCGAAACCTACGAGCAGTACTTC
CDR3aa: CSAGPGLAGGETYEQYF

abundance: .
v_gene: TRBV7-9
j_gene: TRBJ1-4
d_gene: TRBD1
CDR3nt: TGTGCCAGCAGCAAACAGGGGGCGGGTAATGAAAAACTGTTTTTT
CDR3aa: CASSKQGAGNEKLFF

abundance: few
v_gene: TRBV18
j_gene: TRBJ1-3
d_gene: TRBD1
CDR3nt: TGTGCCAGCTCACCTTCCGGACAGGGGTCTGGAAACACCATATATTTT
CDR3aa: CASSPSGQGSGNTIYF